The TCR beta chain described here comes from a study of T cell repertoires in ileal Crohn's disease. The overall study: At postoperative colonoscopy, neoterminal ileum biopsies were taken as M6.

Broader study findings: Every patient over 26.8% clonality showed endoscopic recurrence.

Specified time point: neoterminal ileum biopsy at postoperative endoscopy, about 6 months after surgery. Concerning this clone: What it recognizes is unknown.

V lost 7 bases and J lost 2, with 21 bases in between. The CDR3 runs to 18 residues. CDR1 is MNHEY and CDR2 is SMNVEV in the germline V gene (reference sequence). Approximately 550 nanograms of biopsy DNA per sample underwent TCRB immunosequencing. Produced via immunoSEQ multiplex PCR; TCRdb's table is partial and in-frame only. Of about 5,400 clones in the sample, approximately 69% were seen once. V usage is TRBV27 and J usage is TRBJ1-6; D not certain. This sequence originates from an adult with Crohn's disease. Sequencing used ileal tissue. This CDR3 is CASTRRAGNLAYNSPLHF. The CDR3 DNA follows: TGTGCCAGCACCCGAAGGGCGGGGAACTTGGCCTATAATTCACCCCTCCACTTT.